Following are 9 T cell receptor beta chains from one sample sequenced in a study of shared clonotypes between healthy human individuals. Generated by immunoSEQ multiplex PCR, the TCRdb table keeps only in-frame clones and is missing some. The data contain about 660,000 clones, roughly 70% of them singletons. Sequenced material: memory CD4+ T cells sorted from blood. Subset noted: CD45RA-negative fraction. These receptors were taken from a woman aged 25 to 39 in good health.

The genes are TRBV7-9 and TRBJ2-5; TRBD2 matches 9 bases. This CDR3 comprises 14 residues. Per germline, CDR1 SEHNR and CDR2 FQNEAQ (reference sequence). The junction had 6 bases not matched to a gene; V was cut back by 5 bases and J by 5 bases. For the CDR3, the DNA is TGTGCCAGCAGCCGTAGCGGGAGCTGGGAGACCCAGTACTTC. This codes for CASSRSGSWETQYF. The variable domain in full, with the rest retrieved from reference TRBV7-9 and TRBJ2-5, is DTGVSQNPRHKITKRGQNVTFRCDPISEHNRLYWYRQTLGQGPEFLTYFQNEAQLEKSRLLSDRFSAERPKGSFSTLEIQRTEQGDSAMYLCASSRSGSWETQYFGPGTRLLVL.

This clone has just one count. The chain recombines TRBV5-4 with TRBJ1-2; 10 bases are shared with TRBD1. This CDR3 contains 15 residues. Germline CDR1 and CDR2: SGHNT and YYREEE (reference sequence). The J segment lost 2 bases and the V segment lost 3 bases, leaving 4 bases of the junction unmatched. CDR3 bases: TGTGCCAGCAGCTCCGGGACAGGGGTGAACTATGGCTACACCTTC. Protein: CASSSGTGVNYGYTF.

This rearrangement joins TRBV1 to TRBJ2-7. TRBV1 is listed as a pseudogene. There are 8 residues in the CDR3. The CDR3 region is CTSTQQYF. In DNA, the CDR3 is TGCACCAGCACGCAACAGTACTTC.

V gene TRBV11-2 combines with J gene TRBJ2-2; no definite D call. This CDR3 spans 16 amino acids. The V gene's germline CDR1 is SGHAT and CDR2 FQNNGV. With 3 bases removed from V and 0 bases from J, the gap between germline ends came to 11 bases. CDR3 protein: CASSFSRWANTGELFF. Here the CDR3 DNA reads TGTGCCAGCAGCTTTTCCCGGTGGGCGAACACCGGGGAGCTGTTTTTT.

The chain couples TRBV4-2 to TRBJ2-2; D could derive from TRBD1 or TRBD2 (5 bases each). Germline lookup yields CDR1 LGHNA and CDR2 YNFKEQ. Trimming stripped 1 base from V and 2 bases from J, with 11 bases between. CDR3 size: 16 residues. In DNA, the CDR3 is TGTGCCAGCAGCCAAGCTCTCGGGACCAACACCGGGGAGCTGTTTTTT. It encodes CASSQALGTNTGELFF.

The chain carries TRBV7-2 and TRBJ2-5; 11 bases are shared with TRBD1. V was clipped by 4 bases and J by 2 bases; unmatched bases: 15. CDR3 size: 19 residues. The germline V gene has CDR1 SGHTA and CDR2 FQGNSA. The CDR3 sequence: CASSSLGQGARSRQETQYF. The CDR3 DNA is TGTGCCAGCAGCTCGCTAGGACAGGGGGCGAGGAGTCGTCAAGAGACCCAGTACTTC.

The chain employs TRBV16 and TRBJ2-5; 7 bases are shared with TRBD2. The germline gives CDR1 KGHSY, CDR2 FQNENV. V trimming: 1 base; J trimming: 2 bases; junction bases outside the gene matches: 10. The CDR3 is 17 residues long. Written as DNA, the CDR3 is TGTGCCAGCAGCCAATGGCCCGGCGGGAGCCTGCAAGAGACCCAGTACTTC. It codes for CASSQWPGGSLQETQYF.

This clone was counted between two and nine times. As DNA, the CDR3 is TGTGCCAGCAGTTTAACCTCCGGGTCCTTGGGTGAAAAACTGTTTTTT. Encoded protein: CASSLTSGSLGEKLFF. The chain couples TRBV28 to TRBJ1-4; unclear D gene. This CDR3 has 16 residues. Trimming removed 2 bases at V and 7 bases at J, with 17 bases between. Germline CDR1 is MDHEN and CDR2 is SYDVKM.

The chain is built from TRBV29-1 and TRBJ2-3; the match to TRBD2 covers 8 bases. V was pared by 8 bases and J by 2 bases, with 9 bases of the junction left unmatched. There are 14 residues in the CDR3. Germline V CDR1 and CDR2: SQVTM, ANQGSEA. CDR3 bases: TGCAGCTCCTCGGGAGGGAGGGCCACAGATACGCAGTATTTT. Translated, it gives CSSSGGRATDTQYF.